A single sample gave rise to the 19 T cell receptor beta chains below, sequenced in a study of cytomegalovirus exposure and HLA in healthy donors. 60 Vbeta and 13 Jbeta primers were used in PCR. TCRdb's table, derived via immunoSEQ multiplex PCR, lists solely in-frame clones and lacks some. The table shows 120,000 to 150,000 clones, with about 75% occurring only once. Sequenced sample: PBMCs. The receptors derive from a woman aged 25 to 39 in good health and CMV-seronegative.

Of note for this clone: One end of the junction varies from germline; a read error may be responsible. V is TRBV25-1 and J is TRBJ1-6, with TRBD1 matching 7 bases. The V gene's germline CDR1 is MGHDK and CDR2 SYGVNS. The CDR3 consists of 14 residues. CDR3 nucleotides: TGTGCCAGTTCCAGGGGGACCTATTATTCACCCCTCCACTTT. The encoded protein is CASSRGTYYSPLHF.

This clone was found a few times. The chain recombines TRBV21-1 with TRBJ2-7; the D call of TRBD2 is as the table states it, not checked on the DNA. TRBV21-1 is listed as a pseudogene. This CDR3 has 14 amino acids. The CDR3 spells CASSNSGPSYEQYF. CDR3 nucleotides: TGTGCCAGCAGCAATTCGGGTCCCTCCTACGAGCAGTACTTC.

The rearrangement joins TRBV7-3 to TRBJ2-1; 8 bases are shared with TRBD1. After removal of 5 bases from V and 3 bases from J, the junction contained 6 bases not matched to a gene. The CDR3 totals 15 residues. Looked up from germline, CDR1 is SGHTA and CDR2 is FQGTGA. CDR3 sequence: CASSPLDRDYNEQFF. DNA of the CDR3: TGTGCCAGCAGCCCATTGGACAGGGACTACAATGAGCAGTTCTTC.

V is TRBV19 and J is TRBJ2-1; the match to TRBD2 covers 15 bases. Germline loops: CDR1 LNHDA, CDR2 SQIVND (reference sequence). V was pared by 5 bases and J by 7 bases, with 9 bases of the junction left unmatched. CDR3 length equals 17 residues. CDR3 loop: CASSPGTSGGTANEQFF. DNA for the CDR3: TGTGCCAGTAGTCCCGGGACTAGCGGGGGGACGGCGAATGAGCAGTTCTTC.

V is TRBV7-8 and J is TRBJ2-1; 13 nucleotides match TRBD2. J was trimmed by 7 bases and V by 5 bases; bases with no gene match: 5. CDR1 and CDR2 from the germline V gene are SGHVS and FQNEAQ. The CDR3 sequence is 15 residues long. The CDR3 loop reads CASSPGLAGENEQFF. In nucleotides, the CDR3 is TGTGCCAGCAGCCCCGGACTAGCGGGGGAGAATGAGCAGTTCTTC. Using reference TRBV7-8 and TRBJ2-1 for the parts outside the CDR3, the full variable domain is GAGVSQSPRYKVAKRGQDVALRCDPISGHVSLFWYQQALGQGPEFLTYFQNEAQLDKSGLPSDRFFAERPEGSVSTLKIQRTQQEDSAVYLCASSPGLAGENEQFFGPGTRLTVL.

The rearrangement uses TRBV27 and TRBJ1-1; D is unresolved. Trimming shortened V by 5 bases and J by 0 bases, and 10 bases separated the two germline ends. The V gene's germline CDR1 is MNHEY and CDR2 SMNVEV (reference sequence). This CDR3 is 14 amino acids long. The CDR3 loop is CASSHPGMNTEAFF. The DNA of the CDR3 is TGTGCCAGCAGTCACCCGGGTATGAACACTGAAGCTTTCTTT.

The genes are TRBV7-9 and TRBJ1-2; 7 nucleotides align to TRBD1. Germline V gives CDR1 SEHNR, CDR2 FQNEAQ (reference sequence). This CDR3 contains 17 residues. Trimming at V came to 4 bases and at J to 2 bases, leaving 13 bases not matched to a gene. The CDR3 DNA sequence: TGTGCCAGCAGCTCTAACCCCGGCACAGGGGTAAACTATGGCTACACCTTC. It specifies CASSSNPGTGVNYGYTF.

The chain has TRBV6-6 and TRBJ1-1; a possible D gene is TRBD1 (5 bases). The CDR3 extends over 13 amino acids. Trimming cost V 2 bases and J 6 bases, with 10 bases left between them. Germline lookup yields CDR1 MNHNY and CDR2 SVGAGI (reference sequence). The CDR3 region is CASSYGAGPEAFF. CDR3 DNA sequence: TGTGCCAGCAGTTACGGGGCAGGGCCTGAAGCTTTCTTT.

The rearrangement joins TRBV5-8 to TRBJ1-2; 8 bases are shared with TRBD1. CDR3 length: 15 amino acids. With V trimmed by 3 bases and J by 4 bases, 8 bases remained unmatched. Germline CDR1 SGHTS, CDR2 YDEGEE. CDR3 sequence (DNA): TGTGCCAGCAGCTGGGACAGGAGTCCCTCCTATGGCTACACCTTC. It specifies CASSWDRSPSYGYTF.

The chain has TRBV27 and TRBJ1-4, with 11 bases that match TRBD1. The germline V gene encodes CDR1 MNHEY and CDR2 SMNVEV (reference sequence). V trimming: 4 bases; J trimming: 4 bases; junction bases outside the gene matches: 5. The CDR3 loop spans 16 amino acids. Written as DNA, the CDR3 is TGTGCCAGCAGTTCAGGACAGGGGGCGGGTAATGAAAAACTGTTTTTT. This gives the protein CASSSGQGAGNEKLFF.

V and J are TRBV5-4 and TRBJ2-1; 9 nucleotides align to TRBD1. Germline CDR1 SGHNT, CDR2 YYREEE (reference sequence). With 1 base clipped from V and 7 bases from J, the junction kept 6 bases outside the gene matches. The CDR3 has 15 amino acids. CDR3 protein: CASSLPGQGGNEQFF. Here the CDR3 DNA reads TGTGCCAGCAGCTTGCCGGGACAGGGAGGGAATGAGCAGTTCTTC. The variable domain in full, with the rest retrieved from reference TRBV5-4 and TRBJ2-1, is ETGVTQSPTHLIKTRGQQVTLRCSSQSGHNTVSWYQQALGQGPQFIFQYYREEENGRGNFPPRFSGLQFPNYSSELNVNALELDDSALYLCASSLPGQGGNEQFFGPGTRLTVL.

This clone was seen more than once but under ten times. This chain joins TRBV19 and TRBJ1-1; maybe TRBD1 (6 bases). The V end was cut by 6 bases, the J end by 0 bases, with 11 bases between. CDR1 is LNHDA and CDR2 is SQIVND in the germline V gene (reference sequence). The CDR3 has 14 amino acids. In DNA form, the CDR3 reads TGTGCCAGTAGGGACAGCGCCATGAACACTGAAGCTTTCTTT. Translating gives CASRDSAMNTEAFF.

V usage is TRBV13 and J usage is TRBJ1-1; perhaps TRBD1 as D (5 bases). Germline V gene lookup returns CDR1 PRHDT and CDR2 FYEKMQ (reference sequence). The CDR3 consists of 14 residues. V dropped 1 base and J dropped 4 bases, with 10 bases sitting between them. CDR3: CASSLEGRGTEAFF. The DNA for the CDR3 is TGTGCCAGCAGCTTAGAAGGGAGGGGCACTGAAGCTTTCTTT.

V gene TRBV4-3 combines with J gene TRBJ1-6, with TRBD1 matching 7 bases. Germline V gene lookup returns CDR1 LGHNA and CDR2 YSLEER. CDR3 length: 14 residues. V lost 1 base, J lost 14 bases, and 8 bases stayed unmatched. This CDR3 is CASSQGGQARTLHF. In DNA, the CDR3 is TGCGCCAGCAGCCAAGGCGGACAGGCCAGAACCCTCCACTTT.

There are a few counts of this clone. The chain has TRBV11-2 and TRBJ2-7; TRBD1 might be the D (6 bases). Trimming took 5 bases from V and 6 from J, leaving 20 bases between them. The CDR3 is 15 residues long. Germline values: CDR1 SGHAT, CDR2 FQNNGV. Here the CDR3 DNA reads TGTGCCAGCAGCCGCCTGGACAGCGTCCTTACCGAGCAGTACTTC. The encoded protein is CASSRLDSVLTEQYF.

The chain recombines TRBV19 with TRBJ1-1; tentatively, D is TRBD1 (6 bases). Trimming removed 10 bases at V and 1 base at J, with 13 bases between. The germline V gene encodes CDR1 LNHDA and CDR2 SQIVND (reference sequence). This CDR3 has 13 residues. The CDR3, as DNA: TGTGCCACCCTGGGACAATCGAACACTGAAGCTTTCTTT. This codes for CATLGQSNTEAFF.

The CDR3 sequence: CSVVLQGATGYGYTF. The CDR3 coding sequence is TGCAGCGTGGTTCTACAGGGGGCGACGGGCTATGGCTACACCTTC. V usage is TRBV29-1 and J usage is TRBJ1-2; 9 bases fit TRBD1. This CDR3 is 15 amino acids long. Trimming at V came to 6 bases and at J to 4 bases, leaving 12 bases not matched to a gene. The germline V gene has CDR1 SQVTM and CDR2 ANQGSEA.

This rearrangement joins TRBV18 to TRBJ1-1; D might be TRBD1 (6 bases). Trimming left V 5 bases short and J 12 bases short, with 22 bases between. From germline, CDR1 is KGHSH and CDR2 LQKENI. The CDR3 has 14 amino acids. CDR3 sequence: CASSIRGQKTGPFF. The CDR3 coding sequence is TGTGCCAGCTCAATCAGGGGACAAAAAACAGGTCCTTTCTTT.

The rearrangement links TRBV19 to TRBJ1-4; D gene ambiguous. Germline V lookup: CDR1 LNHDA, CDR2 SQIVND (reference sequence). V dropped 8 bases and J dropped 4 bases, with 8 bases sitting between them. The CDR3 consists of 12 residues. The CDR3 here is CASSRINEKLFF. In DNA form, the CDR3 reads TGTGCCAGTTCGAGGATTAATGAAAAACTGTTTTTT.